These 32 T cell receptor beta chains came from one sample sequenced in a study of T cell repertoires in cytomegalovirus infection. TCRdb called the reads again in MiXCR, with one record for every CDR3 protein. The top ten clones hold under 20% of a sample with 150,000 to 200,000 distinct CDR3 sequences, more than 15% of them seen once. The sequenced sample consisted of CD8+ T cells from PBMCs. The origin of the receptors is a human donor in good health (CMV status not recorded). Some clones in this sample may be carry-over from other donors' samples.

This clonotype was seen a few times. V and J are TRBV6-2 or TRBV6-3 and TRBJ2-7, with D perhaps being TRBD1 or TRBD2 (5 bases each). Germline V gives CDR1 MNHEY, CDR2 SVGEGT. V shed 2 bases and J shed 3 bases, with 14 bases lying between them. The CDR3 runs 15 residues. The CDR3 DNA is TGTGCCAGCAGTTACAGGGGTGGAGGAGGCTACGAGCAGTACTTC. This codes for CASSYRGGGGYEQYF.

The chain recombines TRBV6-1 with TRBJ2-2; 9 bases line up with TRBD2. After removal of 6 bases from V and 4 bases from J, the junction contained 9 bases not matched to a gene. Per germline, CDR1 MNHNS and CDR2 SASEGT. The CDR3 consists of 16 residues. This CDR3 reads CASSTPGLASTGELFF. For the CDR3, the DNA is TGTGCCAGCAGCACCCCGGGACTAGCAAGCACCGGGGAGCTGTTTTTT.

This clonotype was observed a few times. The chain is built from TRBV6-4 and TRBJ2-2; maybe TRBD2 (6 bases). Trimming removed 0 bases at V and 0 bases at J, with 8 bases between. CDR1 is MRHNA and CDR2 is SNTAGT in the germline V gene. The CDR3 has 16 residues. The CDR3 here is CASSDSAGTNTGELFF. The CDR3 DNA reads as TGTGCCAGCAGTGACTCTGCGGGAACGAACACCGGGGAGCTGTTTTTT.

The table lists this clonotype with a few counts. This rearrangement joins TRBV5-4 to TRBJ2-2; maybe TRBD2 (7 bases). Germline V CDR1 and CDR2: SGHNT, YYREEE (reference sequence). V lost 10 bases to trimming and J lost 7 bases, with 14 bases between them. The CDR3 length is 12 residues. The CDR3 DNA follows: TGTGCCGGGGAGGGGGTGAACGGGGAGCTGTTTTTT. This gives the protein CAGEGVNGELFF.

V gene TRBV27 combines with J gene TRBJ1-2; D gene uncertain. Germline CDR1 reads MNHEY; CDR2 reads SMNVEV (reference sequence). The germline V and J ends were trimmed by 6 bases and 2 bases, with 10 bases remaining between them. The CDR3 spans 13 residues. This CDR3 reads CASSRQENYGYTF. The CDR3 bases are TGTGCCAGCAGCAGACAAGAAAACTATGGCTACACCTTC.

A few counts support this clonotype. V usage is TRBV25-1 and J usage is TRBJ1-2; D gene uncertain. This CDR3 is built from 15 residues. Germline-derived CDR1 and CDR2 are MGHDK and SYGVNS. V lost 3 bases and J lost 2, with 13 bases in between. For the CDR3, the DNA is TGTGCCAGCAGTGACCCCGTGGCCGAAAACTATGGCTACACCTTC. It yields the protein CASSDPVAENYGYTF.

This chain joins TRBV6-5 and TRBJ2-7, with 9 bases matching TRBD1. V lost 7 bases to trimming and J lost 4 bases; unmatched junction nucleotides: 8. This CDR3 is built from 14 residues. Germline values: CDR1 MNHEY, CDR2 SVGAGI. The CDR3: CASIGQGSQYEQYF. Written as DNA, the CDR3 is TGTGCCAGCATAGGACAGGGGTCACAGTACGAGCAGTACTTC.

The chain couples TRBV6-1 to TRBJ1-2; D is undetermined. The CDR3 has 13 residues. Trimming took off 5 bases at V and 2 bases at J, with 9 bases between the two ends. Germline CDR1 is MNHNS and CDR2 is SASEGT. The CDR3 bases are TGTGCCAGCAGTTACGGGGAAAACTATGGCTACACCTTC. It yields the protein CASSYGENYGYTF.

V is TRBV12-3 or TRBV12-4 and J is TRBJ2-5; the D gene is possibly TRBD1 (5 bases). Trimming took 8 bases from V and 1 from J, leaving 11 bases between them. The CDR3 is made up of 13 amino acids. This CDR3 is CASGARLQETQYF. The CDR3 nucleotides are TGTGCCAGCGGGGCTCGGCTCCAAGAGACCCAGTACTTC.

Comments on this clonotype: The DNA is left out, because the CDR3 cannot be placed on it with certainty; the CDR3 is given as TCRdb lists it. The rearrangement joins TRBV27 to TRBJ1-1. Germline assignment: CDR1 MNHEY and CDR2 SMNVEV (reference sequence). The CDR3 sequence runs 14 residues, both termini included. The CDR3 sequence: CASSFSGPDTEAFF.

The J gene is TRBJ2-7, the V gene TRBV20-1; the D gene could be TRBD1 or TRBD2 (5 bases each). This CDR3 has 13 amino acids. V lost 1 base to trimming and J lost 3 bases, with 10 bases between them. CDR1 and CDR2 from the germline V gene are DFQATT and SNEGSKA (reference sequence). The CDR3 reads CSARVGENYEQYF. In nucleotides, the CDR3 is TGCAGTGCTAGAGTGGGGGAAAACTACGAGCAGTACTTC.

This chain uses TRBV7-2 with TRBJ1-2; weak D call: TRBD1 (6 bases). This CDR3 has 14 residues. In germline, CDR1 is SGHTA, CDR2 FQGNSA. V gave up 5 bases and J gave up 7 bases, with 17 bases separating them. In nucleotides, the CDR3 is TGTGCCAGCAGCGGCCCGGACAGCGTTATTGGCTACACCTTC. This translates into CASSGPDSVIGYTF. The full variable domain, in which reference TRBV7-2 and TRBJ1-2 provide the parts outside the CDR3, is GAGVSQSPSNKVTEKGKDVELRCDPISGHTALYWYRQSLGQGLEFLIYFQGNSAPDKSGLPSDRFSAERTGGSVSTLTIQRTQQEDSAVYLCASSGPDSVIGYTFGSGTRLTVV.

The chain combines TRBV28 with TRBJ2-7; D assignment may be TRBD1 or TRBD2 (5 bases each). The germline CDR1 and CDR2 sequences are MDHEN and SYDVKM. With 7 bases removed from V and 2 bases from J, the gap between germline ends came to 15 bases. The CDR3 totals 14 residues. The CDR3 coding sequence is TGTGCCAGCACGGCAATCGGGGACGCCTACGAGCAGTACTTC. Its translation is CASTAIGDAYEQYF.

The chain joins TRBV7-2 to TRBJ2-7, with D maybe TRBD1 (8 bases). Germline CDR1 SGHTA, CDR2 FQGNSA. This CDR3 contains 15 residues. Trimming took 4 bases from V and 3 from J, leaving 16 bases between them. This chain's CDR3 is CASSSGGQANYEQYF. In DNA, the CDR3 is TGTGCCAGCAGCTCGGGGGGACAGGCGAACTACGAGCAGTACTTC.

This clonotype was seen more than once but under ten times. The CDR3 coding sequence is TGTGCCAGCTCCGGGGACAGGGGGCAGATGGTCCCACCCCTCCACTTT. As protein: CASSGDRGQMVPPLHF. V usage is TRBV18 and J usage is TRBJ1-6, with 12 bases aligning to TRBD1. The CDR3 is 16 residues long. Germline V gene lookup returns CDR1 KGHSH and CDR2 LQKENI. V gave up 6 bases and J gave up 11 bases; unmatched junction bases: 11.

The chain links TRBV11-2 to TRBJ2-1, with 7 bases matching TRBD1. This CDR3 has 14 residues. CDR1 SGHAT and CDR2 FQNNGV come from the germline V gene. Trimming at V came to 1 base and at J to 8 bases, leaving 5 bases not matched to a gene. The CDR3 DNA reads as TGTGCCAGCAGCTTAGGACAGGGAATTGATGAGCAGTTCTTC. It translates to CASSLGQGIDEQFF.

This clonotype was recorded a few times. This chain uses TRBV28 with TRBJ2-7, with a possible D match to TRBD1 (5 bases). V was cut by 5 bases and J by 5 bases, with 16 bases left in between. The CDR3 loop spans 14 amino acids. Germline assignment: CDR1 MDHEN and CDR2 SYDVKM. CDR3 in DNA: TGTGCCAGCAGTAGGATAGGGGATTATGACGAGCAGTACTTC. As protein: CASSRIGDYDEQYF. Complete variable domain (other parts from reference TRBV28 and TRBJ2-7): DVKVTQSSRYLVKRTGEKVFLECVQDMDHENMFWYRQDPGLGLRLIYFSYDVKMKEKGDIPEGYSVSREKKERFSLILESASTNQTSMYLCASSRIGDYDEQYFGPGTRLTVT.

This clonotype was counted a few times. The CDR3 spells CASSLGSEGHRELFF. DNA for the CDR3: TGTGCCAGCAGCTTAGGGTCCGAAGGGCACCGGGAGCTGTTTTTT. The chain employs TRBV7-9 and TRBJ2-2; D is ambiguous. Germline CDR1 is SEHNR and CDR2 is FQNEAQ (reference sequence). V lost 1 base, J lost 9 bases, and 15 bases lay in between. The CDR3 is 15 amino acids.

This clonotype came up a few times. This chain links TRBV7-6 with TRBJ2-7; D tentatively reads TRBD1 or TRBD2 (6 bases each). This CDR3 comprises 12 residues. V was trimmed by 5 bases and J by 2 bases, leaving 7 bases between them. Per germline, CDR1 SGHVS and CDR2 FNYEAQ. Here the CDR3 DNA reads TGTGCCAGCAGCCGGGGGCCCTACGAGCAGTACTTC. It specifies CASSRGPYEQYF.

This clonotype was seen a handful of times. The chain has TRBV28 and TRBJ2-7; D perhaps matches TRBD2 (5 bases). From germline, CDR1 is MDHEN and CDR2 SYDVKM. There are 15 residues in the CDR3. V lost 6 bases to trimming and J lost 1 base, with 16 bases between them. The CDR3 is CASRPERTGSYEQYF. The CDR3 coding sequence is TGTGCCAGCAGGCCTGAGAGGACTGGTTCCTACGAGCAGTACTTC.

This clonotype was counted a few times. The J gene is TRBJ1-1, the V gene TRBV12-5; D is possibly TRBD1 (6 bases). Per germline, CDR1 LGHNT and CDR2 FRNRAP. The ends were cut back, 5 bases at V and 4 bases at J, with 20 bases in the middle. The CDR3 consists of 16 residues. CDR3 in amino acids: CASGLNSPTGPTEAFF. In DNA, the CDR3 is TGTGCTAGTGGTCTAAATTCCCCGACAGGACCCACTGAAGCTTTCTTT.

This clonotype has just one count. The chain recombines TRBV5-6 with TRBJ1-1; tentative D call: TRBD1 (5 bases). Trimming left V 5 bases short and J 3 bases short, with 14 bases between. Germline V lookup: CDR1 SGHDT, CDR2 YYEEEE. The CDR3 has 14 amino acids. The CDR3, as DNA: TGTGCCAGCAGGCCCAGACAGTTGGACACTGAAGCTTTCTTT. Translating gives CASRPRQLDTEAFF. The full variable domain, in which reference TRBV5-6 and TRBJ1-1 provide the parts outside the CDR3, is DAGVTQSPTHLIKTRGQQVTLRCSPKSGHDTVSWYQQALGQGPQFIFQYYEEEERQRGNFPDRFSGHQFPNYSSELNVNALLLGDSALYLCASRPRQLDTEAFFGQGTRLTVV.

This clonotype was seen only a few times. The V gene is TRBV29-1, the J gene TRBJ2-1; 11 positions agree with TRBD2. The V gene's germline CDR1 is SQVTM and CDR2 ANQGSEA. The CDR3 sequence is 16 residues long. Trimming at V came to 1 base and at J to 0 bases, leaving 2 bases not matched to a gene. The CDR3 protein is CSVEGTSGSSYNEQFF. In DNA, the CDR3 is TGCAGCGTTGAAGGAACTAGCGGGAGCTCCTACAATGAGCAGTTCTTC.

The CDR3 bases are TGTGCCAGCAGTGCCCTAGCGGGGGACCCTAGCTCCTACAATGAGCAGTTCTTC. It is translated as CASSALAGDPSSYNEQFF. The chain is built from TRBV6-2 or TRBV6-3 and TRBJ2-1; TRBD2 agrees at 10 bases. Trimming removed 5 bases from V and 0 bases from J; junction bases left unmatched: 10. The CDR3 totals 18 residues. The germline V gene has CDR1 MNHEY and CDR2 SVGEGT.

The chain has TRBV14 and TRBJ2-7; D call uncertain. Germline V CDR1 and CDR2: SGHDN, FVKESK. The CDR3 totals 12 residues. V was pared by 0 bases and J by 5 bases, with 5 bases between. This chain's CDR3 is CASSQDYHEQYF. The CDR3 bases are TGTGCCAGCAGCCAAGATTACCACGAGCAGTACTTC.

This clonotype has just a few counts. This sequence joins TRBV12-3 or TRBV12-4 and TRBJ2-7; 7 bases are shared with TRBD1. J gave up 2 bases and V 5 bases, and 9 bases lay outside the gene matches. This CDR3 spans 15 amino acids. The CDR3, as DNA: TGTGCCAGCAGTCCCCGGACAGGCGAAACCTACGAGCAGTACTTC. It codes for CASSPRTGETYEQYF.

CDR3 coding DNA: TGTGCCAGCAGAGGAGGGGGCAAAGAAGCTTTCTTT. It yields the protein CASRGGGKEAFF. The chain is built from TRBV6-1 and TRBJ1-1, with TRBD1 matching over 7 bases. The ends lost 6 bases at V and 8 bases at J; junction bases unmatched: 6. This CDR3 region has 12 residues. Germline V gene sequence: CDR1 MNHNS, CDR2 SASEGT.

This clonotype was recorded a few times. This sequence joins TRBV6-6 and TRBJ2-7; maybe TRBD1 (5 bases). The CDR3 has 13 amino acids. Trimming removed 2 bases at V and 6 bases at J, with 11 bases between. CDR1 and CDR2 (germline): MNHNY, SVGAGI (reference sequence). CDR3 residues: CASSYTLRGEQYF. CDR3 DNA: TGTGCCAGCAGTTACACCCTAAGGGGCGAGCAGTACTTC.

There are many counts of this clonotype. The V and J genes are TRBV7-8 and TRBJ2-6; D not resolved. Deletions cut 5 bases from V and 2 bases from J, with 13 bases between. This CDR3 has 16 residues. In germline, CDR1 is SGHVS, CDR2 FQNEAQ. The CDR3 loop reads CASSLSTAAGANVLTF. CDR3 bases: TGTGCCAGCAGCCTTAGTACAGCAGCTGGGGCCAACGTCCTGACTTTC.

This clonotype appeared a few times. The V call is TRBV9, the J call TRBJ2-1; the D gene is possibly TRBD2 (7 bases). CDR3 length: 14 amino acids. The V gene lost 7 bases and the J gene lost 4 bases, with 15 bases spanning the gap. The germline V gene has CDR1 SGDLS and CDR2 YYNGEE. The CDR3 DNA is TGTGCCAGCGGAGGGGGGGCCAATTACAATGAGCAGTTCTTC. This translates into CASGGGANYNEQFF.

The chain couples TRBV19 to TRBJ2-7; TRBD2 aligns across 12 bases. The CDR3 extends over 17 amino acids. The ends lost 6 bases at V and 0 bases at J; junction bases unmatched: 9. Germline loops: CDR1 LNHDA, CDR2 SQIVND (reference sequence). CDR3 region: CASSLGLAGTASYEQYF. The DNA for the CDR3 is TGTGCCAGTAGCCTGGGACTAGCGGGCACCGCCTCCTACGAGCAGTACTTC. The entire variable domain, with the rest obtained from reference TRBV19 and TRBJ2-7, is as follows: DGGITQSPKYLFRKEGQNVTLSCEQNLNHDAMYWYRQDPGQGLRLIYYSQIVNDFQKGDIAEGYSVSREKKESFPLTVTSAQKNPTAFYLCASSLGLAGTASYEQYFGPGTRLTVT.

There are a few counts of this clonotype. CDR3 coding DNA: TGTGCCAGCAGTTTACGCCGATTGTCCGGAAGGGAGTCCCAGTACTTC. It specifies CASSLRRLSGRESQYF. The chain couples TRBV28 to TRBJ2-5; D perhaps matches TRBD2 (5 bases). This CDR3 contains 16 residues. Trimming removed 2 bases from V and 9 bases from J, with 22 bases in between. Germline values: CDR1 MDHEN, CDR2 SYDVKM.